This paragraph reports one T cell receptor (beta chain). Its antigen is still unknown. Of the isolated RNA, all was reverse transcribed, and so the sequenced material was expressed TCRB transcripts. Clones were read by immunoSEQ multiplex PCR, and TCRdb kept only the in-frame ones, dropping some. The repertoire holds about 180,000 clones, with about 12% as singletons. This sample was taken from a study of beta chain features in type 1 diabetes. Study conclusions and caveats: The study found that naive, central memory and Treg TCRB repertoires appeared more similar in patients than in healthy donors. All four CD4+ subsets from Type 1 diabetes patients carried moderately but significantly shorter TCRB CDR3s. Among type 1 diabetes patients, VDJ junctions had fewer insertions and more deletions.

Trimming removed 6 bases from V and 0 bases from J; junction bases left unmatched: 3. Germline V gene data show CDR1 as SNHLY and CDR2 as FYNNEI. CDR3 length: 15 residues. Over 95% purity was reached by all sorted populations. The receptor's source is a woman aged 18-35 years in good health. This chain joins TRBV2 and TRBJ1-5; TRBD1 aligns across 9 bases. The sequencing input was central memory CD4+ T cells from blood. The DNA of the CDR3 is TGTGCCAGCAGGGGACAGGGAATTAGCAATCAGCCCCAGCATTTT. Protein sequence: CASRGQGISNQPQHF.